The present entry profiles one T cell receptor beta chain with its context. No antigen is known for it. The assay was immunoSEQ multiplex PCR, and TCRdb's table has in-frame clones only and misses some. The repertoire consists of some 2,400,000 clones, with around 95% occurring once and the leading ten covering 0.13%. This sample stems from a study of shared clonotypes between healthy human individuals. As for the study in general: Participating donors consisted of a couple of women and a few men aged 18 to 49.

The split of CD4+ cells yielded CD45RA+ naive and CD45RA-negative memory subsets. The CDR3 consists of 18 residues. V shed 3 bases and J 1 base; nucleotides not matched to a gene: 12. Germline V gene sequence: CDR1 MNHEY, CDR2 SMNVEV (reference sequence). Study-level results: Researchers found naive subsets generally carried larger estimated richness than memory subsets. The authors sampled blood alone, and tissue repertoires likely differ.

Sequencing was done on a sample of naive CD4+ T cells sorted from blood. Subset specified: CD45RA+ positively selected. The chain combines TRBV27 with TRBJ1-3, with 7 positions matching TRBD1. This sequence was found in a man between 18 and 35 years old in good health. Here the CDR3 reads CASSFNWDSLGSGNTIYF. The CDR3 DNA reads TGTGCCAGCAGTTTTAACTGGGACAGCTTAGGTTCTGGAAACACCATATATTTT.